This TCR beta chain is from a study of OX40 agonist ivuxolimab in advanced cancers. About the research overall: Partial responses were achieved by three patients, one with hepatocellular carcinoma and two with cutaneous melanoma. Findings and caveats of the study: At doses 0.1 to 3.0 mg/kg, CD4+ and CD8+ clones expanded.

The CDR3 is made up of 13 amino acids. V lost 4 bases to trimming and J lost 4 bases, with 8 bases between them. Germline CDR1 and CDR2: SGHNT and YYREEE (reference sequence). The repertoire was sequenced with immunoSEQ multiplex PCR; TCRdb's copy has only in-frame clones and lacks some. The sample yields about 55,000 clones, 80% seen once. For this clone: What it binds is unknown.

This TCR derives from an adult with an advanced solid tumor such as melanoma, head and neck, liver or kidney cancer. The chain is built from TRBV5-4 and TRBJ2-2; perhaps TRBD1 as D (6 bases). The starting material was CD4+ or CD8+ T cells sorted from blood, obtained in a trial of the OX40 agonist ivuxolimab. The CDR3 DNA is TGTGCCAGCAGCCGGGACACCACCGGGGAGCTGTTTTTT. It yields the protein CASSRDTTGELFF.